This T cell receptor (beta chain) is from a study of T-cell reconstitution after alpha-beta-depleted transplantation in children. Findings and limits, study-wide: Reportedly, roughly two months post-transplant, alpha-beta T cells arose from several hundred expanded graft clones. Newly generated T cells supplied most T-cell counts and diversity one year post-transplant. Several patients had high TCRbeta diversity at day 60; it came from surviving recipient T cells and thymic progenitors.

Preparation of the TCRbeta library used unique molecular identifiers. MiXCR, run by TCRdb on the PCR reads, gives a single entry per CDR3 protein. The data contain about 300,000 distinct CDR3 sequences, around 7.1% of them singletons. This clonotype showed up many times. What it recognizes is unknown. This CDR3 is 9 amino acids long. V lost 5 bases and J 12 bases, leaving 5 bases between the germline ends. Per germline, CDR1 MGHDK and CDR2 SYGVNS. The rearrangement uses TRBV25-1 and TRBJ2-1, with unresolved D. The sequence derives from a female patient aged 2 to 10 who had a stem cell transplant for Fanconi anemia, so the T cells may come from the graft donor. The sample in question was peripheral blood, obtained 360 days after TCRalphabeta/CD19-depleted stem cell transplant. The CDR3 region is CASSKVQFF. The DNA of the CDR3 is TGTGCCAGCAGTAAGGTGCAGTTCTTC.